The TCR beta chain described here comes from a study of cytomegalovirus exposure and HLA in healthy donors. Germline V gene data show CDR1 as LGHNA and CDR2 as YSLEER. Trimming removed 0 bases from V and 2 bases from J, with 14 bases in between. This CDR3 region has 16 residues. The PCR had 60 Vbeta and 13 Jbeta primers. Clones were sequenced by immunoSEQ multiplex PCR, and TCRdb holds only the in-frame ones, with some missing. The sample includes approximately 30,000 clones. Comment on this clone: The antigen is unknown.

Study results and caveats: For presence/absence analyses, sequencing depth was assumed to be roughly uniform across donors. There were some V segments, including TRBV6-2 and TRBV6-3, excluded as indistinguishable.

The receptor comes from a man in his forties in good health and CMV-seronegative. The specimen was PBMCs. The chain links TRBV4-3 to TRBJ2-7, with D perhaps matching TRBD1 (6 bases). The CDR3 loop reads CASSQDLGKGAYEQYF. The CDR3, as DNA: TGCGCCAGCAGCCAAGATTTGGGGAAGGGGGCCTACGAGCAGTACTTC.